These 8 T cell receptor beta chains came from one sample sequenced in a study of post-analysis software for immune sequencing data. The TCR beta cDNA libraries contained unique molecular identifiers. TCRdb used MiXCR to reprocess the PCR reads, holding one entry per CDR3 protein. Seen here are 500,000 to 600,000 distinct CDR3 sequences, around 47% observed once, and the top ten hold more than 1.5%. General study findings and limits: In patients, TRBV5-6, TRBV5-1 and TRBV20-1 belonged to roughly five TRBV segments found more frequently than in controls.

These receptors have no known antigen. Material for sequencing was blood. These receptors were collected from a girl aged 5 to 17 with multiple sclerosis.

About this clonotype: An end of the junction does not agree with germline; a read error may underlie this. CDR3 in amino acids: CASSLGPEVEAFF. The CDR3 DNA is TGCGCCAGCAGTTTGGGGCCAGAGGTTGAAGCTTTCTTT. The rearrangement joins TRBV5-1 to TRBJ1-1, with D tentatively TRBD1 (5 bases). CDR1 SGHRS and CDR2 YFSETQ come from the germline V gene. This CDR3 is 13 amino acids long.

The rearrangement joins TRBV7-2 to TRBJ2-3, with D possibly TRBD2 on 6 matching bases. The CDR3 runs 17 residues. Looked up from germline, CDR1 is SGHTA and CDR2 is FQGNSA. The germline V and J ends were trimmed by 0 bases and 1 base, with 14 bases remaining between them. CDR3 region: CASSLARPGVGTDTQYF. In DNA form, the CDR3 reads TGTGCCAGCAGCTTAGCGCGCCCGGGAGTTGGCACAGATACGCAGTATTTT.

This chain joins TRBV3-1 and TRBJ2-3; D remains unclear. The V and J ends lost 1 base and 1 base respectively, with 12 bases between them. Germline loops: CDR1 LGHDT, CDR2 YNNKEL (reference sequence). The CDR3 has 16 residues. This chain's CDR3 is CASSQVVGRGTDTQYF. The CDR3 DNA sequence: TGTGCCAGCAGCCAAGTAGTAGGACGAGGCACAGATACGCAGTATTTT.

This clonotype was detected a few times. The V gene is TRBV5-1, the J gene TRBJ1-1, with a tentative D call TRBD1 (5 bases). The V gene's germline CDR1 is SGHRS and CDR2 YFSETQ. V was clipped by 5 bases and J by 0 bases, with 11 bases between them. This CDR3 comprises 14 residues. CDR3 DNA: TGCGCCAGCAGATGGGGACCTTTGAACACTGAAGCTTTCTTT. It translates to CASRWGPLNTEAFF.

V gene TRBV7-2 combines with J gene TRBJ2-3; 8 bases are shared with TRBD2. Germline CDR1 is SGHTA and CDR2 is FQGNSA. This CDR3 comprises 14 residues. Germline trimming cut 5 bases from V and 1 base from J; bases unmatched to any gene: 2. In DNA, the CDR3 is TGTGCCAGCAGCCGGGGGGGCCGCACAGATACGCAGTATTTT. This translates into CASSRGGRTDTQYF.

This CDR3 is CASRKGDPGANVLTF. CDR3 nucleotide sequence: TGTGCCAGCAGGAAGGGGGACCCTGGGGCCAACGTCCTGACTTTC. The chain joins TRBV6-5 to TRBJ2-6, with D possibly TRBD1 on 6 matching bases. The germline V gene has CDR1 MNHEY and CDR2 SVGAGI. This CDR3 is 15 amino acids long. Trimming shortened V by 6 bases and J by 2 bases, and 11 bases separated the two germline ends.

V gene TRBV9 combines with J gene TRBJ1-1; D uncertain. The CDR3 totals 13 residues. Germline V CDR1 and CDR2: SGDLS, YYNGEE. Trimming pared 0 bases from V and 2 bases from J, leaving 5 bases between. This CDR3 is CASSVDLNTEAFF. The CDR3 DNA is TGTGCCAGCAGCGTAGATCTTAACACTGAAGCTTTCTTT.

The rearrangement joins TRBV20-1 to TRBJ2-5; either TRBD1 or TRBD2 may fit D (5 bases each). Trimming stripped 6 bases from V and 0 bases from J, with 14 bases between. The germline V gene encodes CDR1 DFQATT and CDR2 SNEGSKA (reference sequence). This CDR3 region has 14 residues. The CDR3 region is CSAAGTQYQETQYF. In DNA, the CDR3 is TGCAGTGCAGCAGGGACCCAGTACCAAGAGACCCAGTACTTC.